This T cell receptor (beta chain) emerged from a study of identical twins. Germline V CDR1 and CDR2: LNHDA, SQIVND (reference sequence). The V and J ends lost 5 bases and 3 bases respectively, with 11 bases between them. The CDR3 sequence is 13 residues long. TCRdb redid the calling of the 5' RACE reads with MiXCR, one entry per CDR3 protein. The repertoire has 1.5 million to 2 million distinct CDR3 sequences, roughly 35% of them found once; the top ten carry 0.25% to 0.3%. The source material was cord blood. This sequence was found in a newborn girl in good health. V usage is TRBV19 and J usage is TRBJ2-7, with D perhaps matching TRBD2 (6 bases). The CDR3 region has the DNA TGTGCCAGTAGTTCTTCTAGCGTCTACGAGCAGTACTTC. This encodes CASSSSSVYEQYF. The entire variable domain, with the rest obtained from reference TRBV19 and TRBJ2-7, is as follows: DGGITQSPKYLFRKEGQNVTLSCEQNLNHDAMYWYRQDPGQGLRLIYYSQIVNDFQKGDIAEGYSVSREKKESFPLTVTSAQKNPTAFYLCASSSSSVYEQYFGPGTRLTVT.